One T cell receptor (beta chain) is described in this entry. This specimen comes from a study of blood T cell repertoires in COVID-19. Study context: The United States, Italy and Spain were the sources of the acute and convalescent COVID-19 samples. Sources were T cells, B-cell-depleted T cells, or PBMCs; the material itself was cDNA or gDNA.

Using immunoSEQ multiplex PCR, the repertoire was profiled, and TCRdb retains in-frame clones only, with some absent. This table holds about 190,000 clones, around 73% found once. Categorization into cohorts depended on clinical history that participants reported. Cohort 3 recovery required two negative PCRs, clearance, or symptom resolution. V lost 4 bases, J lost 5 bases, and 8 bases lay in between. CDR3 size: 12 residues. Germline-derived CDR1 and CDR2 are SGHDN and FVKESK. The chain combines TRBV14 with TRBJ1-2; D not certain. This sequence originates from a woman aged 45-65 years who had recovered from COVID-19. The material sequenced was PBMCs or T cells enriched from blood (not recorded which). CDR3 in amino acids: CASSLSVYGYTF. The CDR3 nucleotides read TGTGCCAGCAGCCTCTCGGTGTATGGCTACACCTTC.